Listed below are T cell receptor beta chains from one sample, sequenced in a study of blood T cell repertoires in COVID-19. Here immunoSEQ multiplex PCR was the method, and the copy in TCRdb shows in-frame clones only, minus some. The sample includes approximately 240,000 clones, about four fifths seen only once; the top ten take approximately 1.2%. The source material was PBMCs or T cells enriched from blood (not recorded which). The receptor set was obtained from a woman aged 40 to 50 with acute COVID-19. The CDR3 runs from the conserved cysteine through the conserved F or W. The D gene is left open where the match is weak. Part of the rows lack a size; the others show once, few, many or a class for expanded clones.

v_call,d_call,clone_size,j_call,cdr3_aa,cdr3_nt
TRBV18,TRBD1,-,TRBJ2-7,CASSPQTGDEQYF,TGTGCCAGCTCACCACAGACAGGGGACGAGCAGTACTTC
TRBV7-7,TRBD2,-,TRBJ2-5,CASSPVGGYQETQYF,TGTGCCAGCAGCCCGGTGGGAGGGTACCAAGAGACCCAGTACTTC
TRBV5-1,-,few,TRBJ1-2,CASSLAGSLYGYTF,TGCGCCAGCAGCTTGGCCGGGTCACTCTATGGCTACACCTTC
TRBV2,-,-,TRBJ2-5,CASSETRSGGRGETQYF,TGTGCCAGCAGTGAGACTAGGTCGGGGGGCCGCGGGGAGACCCAGTACTTC
TRBV7-2,TRBD1,-,TRBJ1-2,CASSLGGQGYGYTF,TGTGCCAGCAGCTTAGGGGGACAGGGGTATGGCTACACCTTC
TRBV7-8,TRBD1,-,TRBJ1-2,CASSKLGTGDTPLNYGYTF,TGTGCCAGCAGCAAACTGGGGACAGGAGATACCCCATTAAACTATGGCTACACCTTC
TRBV2,TRBD2,once,TRBJ2-1,CASRPSPGQSSGTFSRSYNEQFF,TGTGCCAGCAGGCCGTCCCCCGGACAATCTAGCGGGACCTTTTCGCGCTCCTACAATGAGCAGTTCTTC
TRBV28,TRBD2,-,TRBJ2-1,CASISGSHNEQFF,TGTGCCAGCATAAGCGGGAGCCACAATGAGCAGTTCTTC
TRBV20-1,-,-,TRBJ1-2,CSASRQPALYGYTF,TGCAGTGCTAGTAGACAGCCAGCTCTTTATGGCTACACCTTC
TRBV6-5,-,few,TRBJ2-2,CASRNRATGELFF,TGTGCCAGCAGAAACAGGGCCACCGGGGAGCTGTTTTTT
TRBV20-1,TRBD2,-,TRBJ2-3,CSASPGLAGSSTDTQYF,TGCAGTGCGAGTCCTGGACTAGCGGGCTCTAGCACAGATACGCAGTATTTT
TRBV7-9,-,-,TRBJ1-1,CASSFQTEAFF,TGTGCCAGCAGCTTTCAGACTGAAGCTTTCTTT
TRBV6-5,TRBD1,-,TRBJ1-1,CASQQDRALGAEAFF,TGTGCCAGCCAACAGGACAGGGCGCTAGGGGCTGAAGCTTTCTTT
TRBV7-2,-,-,TRBJ1-1,CASSPSGGANTEAFF,TGTGCCAGCAGCCCCAGTGGGGGGGCTAACACTGAAGCTTTCTTT
TRBV7-2,TRBD2,-,TRBJ2-5,CASSLGTSGGQETQYF,TGTGCCAGCAGCTTAGGGACTAGCGGGGGCCAAGAGACCCAGTACTTC
TRBV27,-,-,TRBJ1-2,CASSAPGLYGYTF,TGTGCCAGCAGTGCGCCAGGTCTCTATGGCTACACCTTC
TRBV7-3,TRBD1,once,TRBJ2-6,CASSPTHRGSGANVLTF,TGTGCCAGCAGCCCGACCCACAGGGGCTCTGGGGCCAACGTCCTGACTTTC
TRBV4-2,-,once,TRBJ2-1,CASSLGGGEQFF,TGTGCCAGCAGCCTTGGAGGAGGTGAGCAGTTCTTC
TRBV2,-,once,TRBJ2-1,CASSSLATYDEQFF,TGTGCCAGCAGCTCTCTAGCCACGTACGATGAGCAGTTCTTC
TRBV4-1,-,-,TRBJ2-1,CASSQDRGIEQFF,TGCGCCAGCAGCCAAGATAGGGGGATTGAGCAATTCTTC
TRBV21-1,-,many,TRBJ2-4,CASSGDFSAKNIQYF,TGTGCCAGCAGCGGGGACTTTTCAGCCAAAAACATTCAGTACTTC
TRBV5-5,-,-,TRBJ1-4,CASSFVANEKLFF,TGTGCCAGCAGCTTTGTAGCGAATGAAAAACTGTTTTTT
TRBV7-2,TRBD1,few,TRBJ2-1,CASSPRRTGVGQFF,TGTGCCAGCAGCCCCCGTCGGACAGGGGTTGGGCAGTTCTTC
TRBV7-2,-,-,TRBJ2-7,CASSLAGGYEQYF,TGTGCCAGCAGCTTAGCCGGCGGCTACGAGCAGTACTTC
TRBV27,TRBD2,-,TRBJ2-1,CASSWGGGRPHNEQFF,TGTGCCAGCAGTTGGGGCGGCGGGAGACCCCACAATGAGCAGTTCTTC
TRBV15,TRBD1,few,TRBJ1-2,CATSLRQGANYGYTF,TGTGCCACCAGCCTTCGACAGGGGGCTAACTATGGCTACACCTTC
TRBV15,-,-,TRBJ2-6,CATSRYGGKSGANVLTF,TGTGCCACCAGCAGGTACGGGGGTAAATCTGGGGCCAACGTCCTGACTTTC
TRBV29-1,TRBD2,-,TRBJ2-4,CSVVPSGKNIQYF,TGCAGCGTTGTTCCTAGCGGAAAAAACATTCAGTACTTC
TRBV18,-,-,TRBJ2-1,CASSLVGGADNEQFF,TGTGCCAGCTCCCTCGTGGGGGGGGCCGACAATGAGCAGTTCTTC
TRBV27,-,-,TRBJ1-1,CASSLSDGNGMNTEAFF,TGTGCCAGCAGTTTATCGGACGGGAACGGAATGAACACTGAAGCTTTCTTT
TRBV11-2,TRBD1,-,TRBJ1-2,CASSSPRTGTVYGYTF,TGTGCCAGCAGCTCACCCCGGACAGGAACCGTCTATGGCTACACCTTC
TRBV29-1,TRBD2,once,TRBJ2-1,CSVAALLAYSSYNEQFF,TGCAGCGTTGCGGCCCTACTAGCGTACAGCTCCTACAATGAGCAGTTCTTC
TRBV15,TRBD1,-,TRBJ2-2,CATSRPRDRNTGELFF,TGTGCCACCAGCAGACCCCGGGACAGGAACACCGGGGAGCTGTTTTTT
TRBV28,-,many,TRBJ2-1,CASGLRSYNEQFF,TGTGCCAGCGGACTGCGCTCCTACAATGAGCAGTTCTTC
TRBV2,-,-,TRBJ1-2,CASSGSLGEANYGYTF,TGTGCCAGCAGTGGCTCCCTCGGGGAAGCTAACTATGGCTACACCTTC
TRBV5-4,TRBD2,-,TRBJ2-1,CASSLVGTSGNNEQFF,TGTGCCAGCAGCTTGGTAGGGACTAGCGGGAACAATGAGCAGTTCTTC
TRBV2,TRBD1,-,TRBJ1-5,CASRRDRAKDLTQHF,TGTGCCAGCAGGAGGGACAGGGCGAAGGATCTGACCCAGCATTTT
TRBV6-6,-,-,TRBJ1-5,CASKVAGDQPQHF,TGTGCCAGCAAGGTTGCAGGGGATCAGCCCCAGCATTTT
TRBV11-2,-,few,TRBJ1-1,CASSPLRGRGTEAFF,TGTGCCAGCAGCCCCCTAAGGGGAAGAGGAACTGAAGCTTTCTTT
TRBV7-2,TRBD2,-,TRBJ2-1,CASSFSGNEQFF,TGTGCCAGCAGCTTTAGCGGGAATGAGCAGTTCTTC
TRBV3-1/TRBV3-2,TRBD2,once,TRBJ2-1,CASSRALAGGAYEQFF,TGTGCCAGCAGCCGGGCTCTAGCGGGAGGGGCCTATGAGCAGTTCTTC